Listed here is a single T cell receptor (beta chain). Germline trimming cut 1 base from V and 3 bases from J; bases unmatched to any gene: 12. The CDR3 covers 18 residues. Germline CDR1 reads MGHRA; CDR2 reads YSYEKL. This record comes from a study of blood T cell repertoires in COVID-19. Participants' own reports of clinical history determined their cohort assignment. In the authors' workflow: Amplification of reference gene primers was used by the study to estimate nucleated cell counts. Assay used: immunoSEQ multiplex PCR; TCRdb lists only in-frame clones, some missing. V, J and clone size are taken as reported in that table, and D and trimming were inferred from the DNA itself. The sample contains roughly 310,000 clones, 89% of which appear only once.

Sequenced input: PBMCs or T cells enriched from blood (not recorded which). The TCR comes from a woman aged 35 to 49 who had recovered from COVID-19. The chain is built from TRBV4-1 and TRBJ1-5; the match to TRBD1 covers 7 bases. The CDR3 loop reads CASSQGMIRQGLNQPQHF. CDR3 nucleotides: TGCGCCAGCAGCCAAGGTATGATACGACAGGGCCTCAATCAGCCCCAGCATTTT.